A selection of T cell receptor beta chains follows, all from one sample in a study of T cell repertoires in cytomegalovirus infection. TCRdb recomputed calls from the reads with MiXCR, one row per CDR3 protein. The sample shows around 70,000 distinct CDR3 sequences, over 3.5% of them seen only once. The sample consisted of PBMCs. These receptors originate from a human donor in good health (CMV status not recorded). Some clones in this sample may be carry-over from other donors' samples. The CDR3 runs from the conserved cysteine through the conserved F or W. The order of the fields is J gene, clone size, V gene, D gene, CDR3 protein. The D gene is left open where the match is weak. Clone size is not always given. Where it is, it says once, few, many or a class for expanded clones.

>TRBJ2-7|many|TRBV7-2|-
CASSFHGLNLNKSSYEQYF
>TRBJ2-1|many|TRBV7-2|-
CASSTTHYPTNEQFF
>TRBJ1-1|many|TRBV7-8|-
CASSLYGDLNTEAFF
>TRBJ2-7|many|TRBV27|TRBD1
CASSFQQGASYEQYF
>TRBJ1-6|few|TRBV12-3/TRBV12-4|TRBD1
CASRTTGQKSPLHF
>TRBJ2-1|many|TRBV7-2|TRBD2
CASSLVVSGVNEQFF
>TRBJ1-6|many|TRBV28|-
CASIPGVSFNSPLHF
>TRBJ2-3|few|TRBV2|-
CASSGWTSTDTQYF
>TRBJ2-7|many|TRBV14|-
CASSPTGFEQYF
>TRBJ1-5|many|TRBV28|-
CASTKVGQFQPQHF
>TRBJ1-2|many|TRBV7-6|-
CASSPAGSNYGYTF
>TRBJ2-2|few|TRBV7-9|-
CASSTRGENTGELFF
>TRBJ2-7|many|TRBV7-2|-
CASSQQAYSYEQYF
>TRBJ2-1|many|TRBV28|TRBD2
CASSSQTSGPYNEQFF
>TRBJ1-1|many|TRBV28|-
CASNQQGLEAFF
>TRBJ2-7|many|TRBV7-2|TRBD2
CASSFTSGGYEQYF
>TRBJ2-1|many|TRBV7-2|TRBD2
CASSTPSGRRYNEQFF
>TRBJ2-1|many|TRBV20-1|-
CSAASNEQFF
>TRBJ2-7|many|TRBV7-6|-
CASSPLDGVSYEQYF
>TRBJ2-1|many|TRBV29-1|-
CSVPGRGQFF
>TRBJ2-3|many|TRBV12-3/TRBV12-4|-
CASTLGGGDTQYF
>TRBJ1-1|many|TRBV11-1|-
CASSLQTNTEAFF
>TRBJ2-2|many|TRBV5-5|-
CASSERNLRDTGELFF
>TRBJ1-1|many|TRBV12-3/TRBV12-4|-
CASSFGPNTEAFF
>TRBJ1-6|many|TRBV7-2|TRBD1
CASSLVGGLYNSPLHF
>TRBJ2-5|-|TRBV28|TRBD2
CASSTRTSGEETQYF
>TRBJ2-5|many|TRBV7-2|TRBD1
CASSLGDRGQTQYF
>TRBJ1-5|many|TRBV2|-
CASSRAEASNQPQHF
>TRBJ2-7|many|TRBV7-8|-
CASSSVAGSVSYF
>TRBJ2-1|many|TRBV6-2/TRBV6-3|TRBD1
CASSEHRGAAYNEQFF
>TRBJ2-6|many|TRBV11-3|-
CASSGELGRANVLTF
>TRBJ1-1|many|TRBV3-1|TRBD1
CASSQVGTVEAFF
>TRBJ2-1|many|TRBV6-2/TRBV6-3|-
CASRGDNYNEQFF
>TRBJ1-3|many|TRBV11-3|TRBD1
CASSVSGTGGNTIYF
>TRBJ1-6|many|TRBV28|-
CASSFSGWGNSPLHF
>TRBJ2-2|few|TRBV6-2/TRBV6-3|-
CASSFSGARTGELFF
>TRBJ1-5|many|TRBV7-3|-
CASSEGSGSNQPQHF
>TRBJ1-1|many|TRBV5-5|-
CASSSHGNAFF
>TRBJ2-1|many|TRBV6-2/TRBV6-3|-
CASRQNRVSYNEQFF
>TRBJ1-5|once|TRBV7-8|-
CASSSYRPDTYSNQPQHF
>TRBJ2-7|many|TRBV4-3|TRBD2
CASSRPGLAGEEQYF
>TRBJ2-5|many|TRBV6-6|TRBD2
CASSGVAGDPAQETQYF
>TRBJ2-1|many|TRBV7-8|TRBD2
CASSLAPGLAGVNEQFF
>TRBJ1-5|many|TRBV6-2/TRBV6-3|-
CATGGLGNQPQHF
>TRBJ2-1|many|TRBV11-3|-
CASSLDDSFHEQFF
>TRBJ2-7|many|TRBV27|-
CASSTQGKDYEQYF
>TRBJ2-3|few|TRBV7-9|-
CASSLTLQARTDTQYF
>TRBJ2-3|many|TRBV7-8|-
CASLIADTQYF
>TRBJ2-1|many|TRBV7-9|-
CASSYDGGSYNEQFF
>TRBJ2-2|many|TRBV3-1|TRBD1
CASSYDSPGGNGELFF
>TRBJ2-5|-|TRBV7-2|-
CASSLDRAEKTQYF
>TRBJ1-2|-|TRBV7-2|-
CASSSQQGYGYTF
>TRBJ1-6|many|TRBV7-8|-
CASSLGGTDSPLHF
>TRBJ2-1|many|TRBV4-1|-
CASSQDRPFGDTEQFF